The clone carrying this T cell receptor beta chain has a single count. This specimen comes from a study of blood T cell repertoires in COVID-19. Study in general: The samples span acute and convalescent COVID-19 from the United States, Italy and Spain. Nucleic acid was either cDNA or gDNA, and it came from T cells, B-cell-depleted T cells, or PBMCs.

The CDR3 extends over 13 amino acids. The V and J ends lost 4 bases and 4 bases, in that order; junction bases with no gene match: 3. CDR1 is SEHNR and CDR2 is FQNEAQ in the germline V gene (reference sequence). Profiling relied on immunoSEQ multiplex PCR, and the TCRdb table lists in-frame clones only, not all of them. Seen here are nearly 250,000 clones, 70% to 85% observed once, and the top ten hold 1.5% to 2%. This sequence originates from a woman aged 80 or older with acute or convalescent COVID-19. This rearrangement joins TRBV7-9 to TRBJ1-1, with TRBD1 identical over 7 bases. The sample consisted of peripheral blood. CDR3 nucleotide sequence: TGTGCCAGCAGCTCGGGACAGAGCACTGAAGCTTTCTTT. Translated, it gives CASSSGQSTEAFF.